Sequencing of this TCR beta chain was carried out in a study of T cells expressing NK-cell markers. 5'RACE template switching with UMIs generated TCR beta cDNA. TCRdb re-called the 5' RACE reads; one entry per CDR3 protein, DNA not given. The repertoire table contains over 150,000 distinct CDR3 sequences. The CDR3 is 16 residues long. Per the germline V gene, CDR1 is SGHVS and CDR2 is FQNEAQ. What was sequenced was blood T cells: a sorted CD56 or NKG2C T cell subset, CD4+ or CD8+ T cells, or bulk PBMC T cells (not recorded which). The clonotype was recovered from a woman aged 45-59 years in good health. The V call is TRBV7-8, the J call TRBJ2-7. CDR3 region: CASSLWTRESAYEQYF.